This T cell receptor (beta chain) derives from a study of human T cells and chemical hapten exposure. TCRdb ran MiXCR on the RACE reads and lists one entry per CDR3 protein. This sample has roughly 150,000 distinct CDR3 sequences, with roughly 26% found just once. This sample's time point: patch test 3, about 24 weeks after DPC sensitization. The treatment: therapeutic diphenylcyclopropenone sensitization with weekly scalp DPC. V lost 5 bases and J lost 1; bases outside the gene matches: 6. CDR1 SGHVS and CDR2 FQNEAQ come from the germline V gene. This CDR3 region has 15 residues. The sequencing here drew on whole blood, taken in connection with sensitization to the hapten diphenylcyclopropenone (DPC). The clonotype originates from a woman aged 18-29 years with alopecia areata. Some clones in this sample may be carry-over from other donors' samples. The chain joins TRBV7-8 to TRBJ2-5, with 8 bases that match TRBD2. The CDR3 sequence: CASSLSGGVQETQYF. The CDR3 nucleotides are TGTGCCAGCAGCCTAAGCGGGGGAGTCCAAGAGACCCAGTACTTC.